This TCR beta chain is drawn from a study of control samples from healthy donors and cancer patients. This clone showed up just once. This CDR3 is 15 amino acids long. Looked up from germline, CDR1 is MDHEN and CDR2 is SYDVKM. Trimming removed 2 bases from V and 5 bases from J; junction bases left unmatched: 6. Generated by immunoSEQ multiplex PCR, the TCRdb table keeps only in-frame clones and is missing some. The sample records roughly 150,000 clones, 70% to 90% being singletons. The sequence derives from a man younger than 35 in good health. The source material was blood. The chain couples TRBV28 to TRBJ2-3; 8 bases are a match to TRBD2. The CDR3 bases are TGTGCCAGCAGTTTACCGGGGGGGGCCGAAGATACGCAGTATTTT. The encoded protein is CASSLPGGAEDTQYF.